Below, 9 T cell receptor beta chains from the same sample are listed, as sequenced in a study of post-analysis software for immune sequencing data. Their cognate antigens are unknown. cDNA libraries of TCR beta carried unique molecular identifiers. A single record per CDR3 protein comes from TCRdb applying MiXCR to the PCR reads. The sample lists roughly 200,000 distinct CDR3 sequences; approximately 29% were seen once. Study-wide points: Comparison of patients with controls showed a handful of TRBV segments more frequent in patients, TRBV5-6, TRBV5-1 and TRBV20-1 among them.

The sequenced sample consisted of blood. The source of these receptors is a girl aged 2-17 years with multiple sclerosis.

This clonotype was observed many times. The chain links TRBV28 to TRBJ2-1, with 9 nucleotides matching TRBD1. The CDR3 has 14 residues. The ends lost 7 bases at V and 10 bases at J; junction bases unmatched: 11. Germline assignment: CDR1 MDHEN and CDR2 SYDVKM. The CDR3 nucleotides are TGTGCCAGCAATACGCCCGGGGACAGGGTCGAGCAGTTCTTC. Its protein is CASNTPGDRVEQFF.

CDR3 bases: TGTGCCAGCAGCCAAGATGGGCTAGCGGGAGGGTCCTCCTACAATGAGCAGTTCTTC. Translating gives CASSQDGLAGGSSYNEQFF. The J gene is TRBJ2-1, the V gene TRBV4-2, with 12 bases fitting TRBD2. The CDR3 covers 19 residues. V gave up 0 bases and J gave up 0 bases; unmatched junction bases: 6. From germline, CDR1 is LGHNA and CDR2 YNFKEQ.

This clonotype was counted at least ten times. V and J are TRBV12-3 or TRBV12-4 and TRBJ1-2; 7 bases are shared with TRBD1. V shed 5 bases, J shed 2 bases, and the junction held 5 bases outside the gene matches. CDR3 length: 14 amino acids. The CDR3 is CASSPRGQNYGYTF. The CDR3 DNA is TGTGCCAGCAGTCCCCGGGGACAGAACTATGGCTACACCTTC.

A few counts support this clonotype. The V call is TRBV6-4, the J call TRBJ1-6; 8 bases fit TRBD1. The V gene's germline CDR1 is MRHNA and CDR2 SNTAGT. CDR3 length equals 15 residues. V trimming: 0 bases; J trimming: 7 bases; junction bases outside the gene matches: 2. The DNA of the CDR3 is TGTGCCAGCAGTGACTCTAACAGGGGGAATTCACCCCTCCACTTT. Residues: CASSDSNRGNSPLHF.

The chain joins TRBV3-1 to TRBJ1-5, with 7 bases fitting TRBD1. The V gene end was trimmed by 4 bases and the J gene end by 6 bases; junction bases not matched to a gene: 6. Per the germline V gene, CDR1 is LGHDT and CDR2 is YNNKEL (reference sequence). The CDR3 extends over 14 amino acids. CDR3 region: CASSPRQGGQPQHF. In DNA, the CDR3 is TGTGCCAGCAGCCCTAGACAGGGCGGTCAGCCCCAGCATTTT.

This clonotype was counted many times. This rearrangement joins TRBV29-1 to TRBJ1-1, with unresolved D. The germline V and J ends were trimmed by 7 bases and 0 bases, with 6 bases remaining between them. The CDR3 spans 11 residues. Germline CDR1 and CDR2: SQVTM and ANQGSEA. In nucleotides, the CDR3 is TGCAGCGCCGGGGTGAACACTGAAGCTTTCTTT. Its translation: CSAGVNTEAFF. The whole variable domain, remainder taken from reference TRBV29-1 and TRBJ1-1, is SAVISQKPSRDICQRGTSLTIQCQVDSQVTMMFWYRQQPGQSLTLIATANQGSEATYESGFVIDKFPISRPNLTFSTLTVSNMSPEDSSIYLCSAGVNTEAFFGQGTRLTVV.

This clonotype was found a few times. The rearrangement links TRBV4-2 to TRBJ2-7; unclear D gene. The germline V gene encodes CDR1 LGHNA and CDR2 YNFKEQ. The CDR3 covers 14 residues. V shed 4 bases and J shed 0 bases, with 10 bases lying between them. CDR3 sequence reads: CASSLETRSYEQYF. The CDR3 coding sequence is TGTGCCAGCAGCCTCGAGACCCGCTCCTACGAGCAGTACTTC.

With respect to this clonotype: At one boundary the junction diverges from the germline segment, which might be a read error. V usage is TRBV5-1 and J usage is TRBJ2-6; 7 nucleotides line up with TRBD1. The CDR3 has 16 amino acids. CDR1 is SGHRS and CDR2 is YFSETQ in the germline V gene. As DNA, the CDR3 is TGCGCCAGCAGCCTAGACAGGGCCTCTGGGGCCAACGTCCGGACTTTC. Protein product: CASSLDRASGANVRTF.

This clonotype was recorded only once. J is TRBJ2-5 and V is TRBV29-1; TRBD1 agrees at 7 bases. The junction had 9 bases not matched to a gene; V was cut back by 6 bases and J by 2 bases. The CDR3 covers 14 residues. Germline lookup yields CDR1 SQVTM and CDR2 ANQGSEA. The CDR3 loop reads CSVTGTAIQETQYF. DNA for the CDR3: TGCAGCGTAACCGGGACAGCGATTCAAGAGACCCAGTACTTC.